Reported below is one T cell receptor (beta chain). The antigen is not known. The length of the CDR3 is 16 residues. V lost 2 bases, J lost 0 bases, and 11 bases lay in between. The V gene's germline CDR1 is MNHNS and CDR2 SASEGT. This specimen comes from a study of radiotherapy plus CTLA-4 blockade in lung cancer. Study as a whole: Disease control was present in 30% to 40% of patients, and objective responses in approximately 19%.

Findings and caveats of the study: The study found tumor-derived TCR clones expanded in blood after radiotherapy plus ipilimumab.

Repertoires were generated with immunoSEQ multiplex PCR, while TCRdb's copy carries only in-frame clones and drops some. The sample yields some 46,000 clones, approximately 77% seen once. Focal radiation plus CTLA-4 blockade with ipilimumab was given to patients with chemo-refractory metastatic non-small-cell lung cancer. This specimen consisted of peripheral blood, obtained from a patient treated with radiotherapy plus ipilimumab. The chain joins TRBV6-1 to TRBJ1-3; D gene uncertain. The receptor was isolated from a human donor with non-small cell lung cancer whose response to radiotherapy plus ipilimumab could not be evaluated. CDR3: CASSEWRTSSGNTIYF. In nucleotides, the CDR3 is TGTGCCAGCAGTGAATGGAGGACGAGCTCTGGAAACACCATATATTTT.